The rows below give T cell receptor beta chains drawn from one sample of a study of blood T cell repertoires in COVID-19. The data were produced by immunoSEQ multiplex PCR, yet TCRdb's version contains in-frame clones alone and is incomplete. The profile covers hundreds of thousands of clones, with about nine tenths appearing a single time and more than 1.5% taken by the ten largest. Material for sequencing was PBMCs or T cells enriched from blood (not recorded which). These receptors originate from a middle-aged man who had recovered from COVID-19. CDR3s include the opening cysteine and the closing phenylalanine or tryptophan. The order of the fields is V gene, J gene, clone size, D gene, CDR3 length, CDR3 DNA, CDR3 protein. The D gene is left open where the match is weak. Only part of the rows carry a size: once, few, many, or a class if the clone is expanded.

>TRBV28|TRBJ2-3|.|TRBD2|15
TGTGCCAGCAGTTCCCTAGCGGGAAGTACAGATACGCAGTATTTT
CASSSLAGSTDTQYF
>TRBV28|TRBJ2-7|.|TRBD1|12
TGTGCCAGCGGGACAGGGCACCACGAGCAGTACTTC
CASGTGHHEQYF
>TRBV2|TRBJ1-4|once|.|15
TGTGCCAGCAGTGATTCGTCAGTAATCGGGGAAAAACTGTTTTTT
CASSDSSVIGEKLFF
>TRBV29-1|TRBJ2-3|.|.|12
TGCAGCGTTCGACATGGCACAGATACGCAGTATTTT
CSVRHGTDTQYF
>TRBV5-1|TRBJ2-1|.|.|16
TGCGCCAGCAGCTTGGGGGGAGAGGTGACCTACAATGAGCAGTTCTTC
CASSLGGEVTYNEQFF
>TRBV7-2|TRBJ2-5|.|TRBD1|15
TGTGCCAGCAGCTCCCAGGGGACAGGGGGAGAGACCCAGTACTTC
CASSSQGTGGETQYF
>TRBV4-3|TRBJ2-3|.|.|15
TGCGCCAGCAGCCCTCTGGACAGCTACACAGATACGCAGTATTTT
CASSPLDSYTDTQYF
>TRBV12-3/TRBV12-4|TRBJ1-5|.|.|13
TGTGCCAGCACCAACGGGGGGGAACAGCCCCAGCATTTT
CASTNGGEQPQHF
>TRBV27|TRBJ2-4|.|TRBD1|15
TGTGCCAGCAGCCAGGACAGGGGCGAGTGGAACATTCAGTACTTC
CASSQDRGEWNIQYF
>TRBV21-1|TRBJ1-1|.|.|13
TGTGCCACGCCGACAGGAGAGAACACTGAAGCTTTCTTT
CATPTGENTEAFF
>TRBV10-3|TRBJ2-7|.|TRBD2|15
TGTGCCATCACTGAGACTAGCGGGAGGTCCCACGAGCAGTACTTC
CAITETSGRSHEQYF
>TRBV29-1|TRBJ1-2|.|.|13
TGCAGCGTTGCACGGCAGGGTGGCTATGGCTACACCTTC
CSVARQGGYGYTF
>TRBV6-9|TRBJ2-5|.|.|15
TGTGCCAGCAGTGCGGACCAGGGTCTCCAAGAGACCCAGTACTTC
CASSADQGLQETQYF
>TRBV29-1|TRBJ2-3|.|TRBD2|17
TGCAGCGTTGAAGAGACCCTGGGACTAGCGGGAGCAGATACGCAGTATTTT
CSVEETLGLAGADTQYF
>TRBV7-9|TRBJ1-1|.|TRBD1|14
TGTGCCGGGGCTAGGGACAGGGTTGGTACTGAAGCTTTCTTT
CAGARDRVGTEAFF
>TRBV7-7|TRBJ2-5|.|TRBD2|16
TGTGCTAGCAGCCCACTCAGCGGGGGGCCTCAAGAGACCCAGTACTTC
CASSPLSGGPQETQYF
>TRBV5-4|TRBJ1-5|.|.|14
TGTGCCAGCAGCTTGGGGGGCGAGGATCAGCCCCAGCATTTT
CASSLGGEDQPQHF
>TRBV7-9|TRBJ1-3|.|TRBD1|18
TGTGCCAGCAGCTTAGCGATGGGACAGACTAGCTCTGGAAACACCATATATTTT
CASSLAMGQTSSGNTIYF
>TRBV2|TRBJ2-7|.|TRBD2|15
TGTGCCAGCAGTGACACTAGCGGGGGATCCTACGAGCAGTACTTC
CASSDTSGGSYEQYF
>TRBV7-8|TRBJ2-2|.|.|15
TGTGCCAGCAGCCCCGCTCGGTGGGGGCCCGGGGAGCTGTTTTTT
CASSPARWGPGELFF
>TRBV7-3|TRBJ1-1|.|.|14
TGTGCCAGCAGCCTACAGGGCAGGGACACTGAAGCTTTCTTT
CASSLQGRDTEAFF
>TRBV5-8|TRBJ2-7|.|.|15
TGTGCCAGCAGCCGGGATGGGACTTCACCCTACGAGCAGTACTTC
CASSRDGTSPYEQYF
>TRBV7-3|TRBJ1-1|once|.|13
TGTGCCAGCAGCCCAGGCCCAGACACTGAAGCTTTCTTT
CASSPGPDTEAFF
>TRBV5-1|TRBJ1-1|.|.|14
TGCGCCAGCAGCTTGGCTGGGGGCGCCTCTGAAGCTTTCTTT
CASSLAGGASEAFF
>TRBV3-1/TRBV3-2|TRBJ2-7|.|.|12
TGTGCCAGCAGCCAAAGCAATCGTGAGCAGTACTTC
CASSQSNREQYF
>TRBV18|TRBJ2-5|.|.|13
TGTGCCAGCTCAAGAGGACTTGAGGAGACCCAGTACTTC
CASSRGLEETQYF
>TRBV18|TRBJ1-2|.|.|12
TGTGCCAGCTCCGCGGCTCTTTATGGCTACACCTTC
CASSAALYGYTF
>TRBV24-1|TRBJ2-1|.|.|13
TGTGCCACCAGTGCCGTTACTGGCAATGAGCAGTTCTTC
CATSAVTGNEQFF
>TRBV2|TRBJ2-5|.|TRBD1|12
TGTGCCAGCAGGGACAGGGGAGAGACCCAGTACTTC
CASRDRGETQYF
>TRBV18|TRBJ1-3|.|.|14
TGTGCCAGCTCACCACAGGGGAATGGAAACACCATATATTTT
CASSPQGNGNTIYF
>TRBV6-5|TRBJ2-1|once|.|15
TGTGCCAGCAGAAGCCGGGACTCGACCTACAATGAGCAGTTCTTC
CASRSRDSTYNEQFF
>TRBV7-2|TRBJ1-4|.|TRBD1|17
TGTGCCAGCAGCCGCCGGGACAGGGGAAGAGGAAATGAAAAACTGTTTTTT
CASSRRDRGRGNEKLFF
>TRBV5-6|TRBJ1-1|few|TRBD1|16
TGTGCCAGCAGCTCACGGGACAGGGTACGAGGGACTGAAGCTTTCTTT
CASSSRDRVRGTEAFF